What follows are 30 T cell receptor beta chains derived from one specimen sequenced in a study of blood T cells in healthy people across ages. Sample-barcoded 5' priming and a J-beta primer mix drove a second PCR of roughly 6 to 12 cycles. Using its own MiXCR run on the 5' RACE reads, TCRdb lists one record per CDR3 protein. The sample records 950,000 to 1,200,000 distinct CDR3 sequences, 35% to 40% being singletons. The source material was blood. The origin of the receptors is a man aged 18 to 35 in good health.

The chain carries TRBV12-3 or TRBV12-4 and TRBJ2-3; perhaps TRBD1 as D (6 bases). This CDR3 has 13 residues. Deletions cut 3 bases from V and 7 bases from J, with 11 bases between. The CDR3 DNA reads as TGTGCCAGCAGTTTTGGGGGCGGCTATACGCAGTATTTT. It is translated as CASSFGGGYTQYF.

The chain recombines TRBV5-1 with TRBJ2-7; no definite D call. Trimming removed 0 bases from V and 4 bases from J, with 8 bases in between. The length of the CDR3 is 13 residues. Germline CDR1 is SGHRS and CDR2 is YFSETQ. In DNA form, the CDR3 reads TGCGCCAGCAGCTTGGAACACGGATACGAGCAGTACTTC. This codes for CASSLEHGYEQYF.

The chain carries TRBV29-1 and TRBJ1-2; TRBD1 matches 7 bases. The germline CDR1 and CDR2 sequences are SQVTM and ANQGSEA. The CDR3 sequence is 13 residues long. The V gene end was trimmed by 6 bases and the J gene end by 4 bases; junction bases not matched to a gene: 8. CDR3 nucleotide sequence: TGCAGCGTATCCTCGGGACAGTCCTATGGCTACACCTTC. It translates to CSVSSGQSYGYTF.

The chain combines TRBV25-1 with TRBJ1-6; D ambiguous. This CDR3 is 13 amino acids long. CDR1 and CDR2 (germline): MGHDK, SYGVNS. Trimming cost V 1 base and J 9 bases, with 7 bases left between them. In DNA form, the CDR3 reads TGTGCCAGCAGTGAATCGGGGTTTTCACCCCTCCACTTT. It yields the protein CASSESGFSPLHF.

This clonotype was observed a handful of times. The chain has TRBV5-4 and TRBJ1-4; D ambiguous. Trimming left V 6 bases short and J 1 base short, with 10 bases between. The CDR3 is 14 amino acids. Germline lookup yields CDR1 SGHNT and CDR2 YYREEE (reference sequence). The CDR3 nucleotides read TGTGCCAGCACCTCTAAGGGAACTAATGAAAAACTGTTTTTT. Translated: CASTSKGTNEKLFF.

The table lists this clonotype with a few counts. The CDR3 is CASSYSPDRVSYNEQFF. The CDR3 region has the DNA TGTGCCAGCAGTTATTCGCCCGACAGGGTTTCCTACAATGAGCAGTTCTTC. The genes are TRBV6-2 or TRBV6-3 and TRBJ2-1; TRBD1 matches 7 bases. V was pared by 3 bases and J by 1 base, with 9 bases of the junction left unmatched. The CDR3 consists of 17 residues. CDR1 is MNHEY and CDR2 is SVGEGT in the germline V gene.

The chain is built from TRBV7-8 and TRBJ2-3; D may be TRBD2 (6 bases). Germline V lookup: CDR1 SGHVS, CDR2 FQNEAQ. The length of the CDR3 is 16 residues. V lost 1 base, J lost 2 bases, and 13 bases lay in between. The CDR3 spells CASSLGAGTPTDTQYF. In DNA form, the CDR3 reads TGTGCCAGCAGCTTAGGGGCCGGGACTCCCACAGATACGCAGTATTTT.

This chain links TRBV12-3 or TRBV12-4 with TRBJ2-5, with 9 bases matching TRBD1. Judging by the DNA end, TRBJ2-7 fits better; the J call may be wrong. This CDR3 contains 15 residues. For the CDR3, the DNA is TGTGCCAGCAACCCGACAGGGGGAAGCGGCGACGAGCAGTACTTC. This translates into CASNPTGGSGDEQYF.

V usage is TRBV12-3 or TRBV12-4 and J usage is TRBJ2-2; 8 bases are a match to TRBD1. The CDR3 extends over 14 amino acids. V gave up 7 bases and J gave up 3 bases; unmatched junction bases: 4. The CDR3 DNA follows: TGTGCCAGCATTCCGACAGGGGACACCGGGGAGCTGTTTTTT. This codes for CASIPTGDTGELFF.

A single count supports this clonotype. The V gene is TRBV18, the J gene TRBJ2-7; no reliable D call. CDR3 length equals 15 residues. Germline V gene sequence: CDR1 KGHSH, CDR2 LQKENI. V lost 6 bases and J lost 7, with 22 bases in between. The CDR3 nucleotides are TGTGCCAGCTCGGTCCCCAGCGCTCCCTACAATGAGCAGTACTTC. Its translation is CASSVPSAPYNEQYF.

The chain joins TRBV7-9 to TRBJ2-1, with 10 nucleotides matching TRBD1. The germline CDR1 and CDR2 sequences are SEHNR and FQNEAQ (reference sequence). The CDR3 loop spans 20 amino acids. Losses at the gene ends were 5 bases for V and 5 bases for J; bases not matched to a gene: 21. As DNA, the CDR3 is TGTGCCAGCAGCGACGGGACAGGGGCCTGGCAAGGGGCTTTAAACAATGAGCAGTTCTTC. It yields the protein CASSDGTGAWQGALNNEQFF.

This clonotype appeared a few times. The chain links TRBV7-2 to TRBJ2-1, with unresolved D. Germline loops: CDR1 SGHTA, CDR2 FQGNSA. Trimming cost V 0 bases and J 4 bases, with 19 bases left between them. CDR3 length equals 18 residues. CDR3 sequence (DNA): TGTGCCAGCAGCTTAGCGCAAAGAGGAGCTTTCCTATACAATGAGCAGTTCTTC. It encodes CASSLAQRGAFLYNEQFF.

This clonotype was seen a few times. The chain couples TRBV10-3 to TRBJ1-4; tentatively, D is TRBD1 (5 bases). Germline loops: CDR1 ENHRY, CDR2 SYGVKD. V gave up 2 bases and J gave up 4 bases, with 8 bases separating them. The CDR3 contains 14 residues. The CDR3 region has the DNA TGTGCCATCAGTGAGACAGGCGGTAATGAAAAACTGTTTTTT. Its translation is CAISETGGNEKLFF.

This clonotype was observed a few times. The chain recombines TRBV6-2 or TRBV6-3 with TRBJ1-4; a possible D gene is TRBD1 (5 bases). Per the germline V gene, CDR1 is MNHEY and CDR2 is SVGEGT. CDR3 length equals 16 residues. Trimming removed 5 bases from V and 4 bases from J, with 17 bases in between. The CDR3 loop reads CASSNRGTALNEKLFF. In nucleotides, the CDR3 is TGTGCCAGCAGTAACCGGGGCACGGCACTTAATGAAAAACTGTTTTTT.

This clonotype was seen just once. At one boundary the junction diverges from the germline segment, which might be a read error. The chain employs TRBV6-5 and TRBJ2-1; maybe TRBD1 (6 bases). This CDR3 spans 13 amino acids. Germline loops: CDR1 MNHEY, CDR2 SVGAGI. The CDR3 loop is CASSTNRANERFF. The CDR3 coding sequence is TGTGCCAGCAGTACGAACAGGGCCAATGAGCGGTTCTTC.

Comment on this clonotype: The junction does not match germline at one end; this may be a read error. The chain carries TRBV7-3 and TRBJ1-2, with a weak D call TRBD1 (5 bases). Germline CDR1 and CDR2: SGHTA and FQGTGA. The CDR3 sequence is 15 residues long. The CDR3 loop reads CANSLRGGTNYGYTF. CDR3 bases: TGTGCCAACAGCTTAAGGGGCGGGACTAACTATGGCTACACCTTC.

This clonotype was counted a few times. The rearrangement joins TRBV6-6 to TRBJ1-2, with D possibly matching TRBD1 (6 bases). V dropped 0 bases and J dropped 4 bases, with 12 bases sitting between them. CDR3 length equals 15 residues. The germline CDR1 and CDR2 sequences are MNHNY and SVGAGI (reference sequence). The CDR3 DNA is TGTGCCAGCAGTTACTCTGACAGGACATCCTATGGCTACACCTTC. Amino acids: CASSYSDRTSYGYTF.

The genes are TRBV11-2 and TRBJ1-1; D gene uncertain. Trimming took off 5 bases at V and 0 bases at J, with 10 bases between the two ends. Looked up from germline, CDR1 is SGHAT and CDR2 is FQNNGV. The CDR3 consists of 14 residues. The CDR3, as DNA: TGTGCCAGCAGCGAACAGACTATGAACACTGAAGCTTTCTTT. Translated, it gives CASSEQTMNTEAFF. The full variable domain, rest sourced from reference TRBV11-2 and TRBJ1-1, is EAGVAQSPRYKIIEKRQSVAFWCNPISGHATLYWYQQILGQGPKLLIQFQNNGVVDDSQLPKDRFSAERLKGVDSTLKIQPAKLEDSAVYLCASSEQTMNTEAFFGQGTRLTVV.

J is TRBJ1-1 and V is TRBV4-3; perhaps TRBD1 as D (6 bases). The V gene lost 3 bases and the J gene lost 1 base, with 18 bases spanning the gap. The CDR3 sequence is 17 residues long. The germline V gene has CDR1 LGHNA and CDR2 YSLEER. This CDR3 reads CASSQGGRGWGNTEAFF. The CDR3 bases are TGCGCCAGCAGCCAGGGGGGGCGAGGGTGGGGGAACACTGAAGCTTTCTTT.

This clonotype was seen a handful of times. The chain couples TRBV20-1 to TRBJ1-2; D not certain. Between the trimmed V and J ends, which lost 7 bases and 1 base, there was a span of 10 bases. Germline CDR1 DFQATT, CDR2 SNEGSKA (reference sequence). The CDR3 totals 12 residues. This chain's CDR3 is CSGGRINYGYTF. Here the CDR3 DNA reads TGCAGTGGGGGTCGGATTAACTATGGCTACACCTTC.

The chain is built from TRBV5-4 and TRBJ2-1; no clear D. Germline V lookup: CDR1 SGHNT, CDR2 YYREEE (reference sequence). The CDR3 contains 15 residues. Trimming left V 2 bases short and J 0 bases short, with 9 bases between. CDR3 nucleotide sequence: TGTGCCAGCAGCTTAGACCAGAGCTCCTACAATGAGCAGTTCTTC. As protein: CASSLDQSSYNEQFF.

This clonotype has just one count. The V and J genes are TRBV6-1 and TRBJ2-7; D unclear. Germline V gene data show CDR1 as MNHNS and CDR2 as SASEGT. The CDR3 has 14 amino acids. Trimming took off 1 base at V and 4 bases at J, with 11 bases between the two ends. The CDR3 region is CASSEEGGNYEQYF. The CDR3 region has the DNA TGTGCCAGCAGTGAAGAAGGTGGTAATTACGAGCAGTACTTC.

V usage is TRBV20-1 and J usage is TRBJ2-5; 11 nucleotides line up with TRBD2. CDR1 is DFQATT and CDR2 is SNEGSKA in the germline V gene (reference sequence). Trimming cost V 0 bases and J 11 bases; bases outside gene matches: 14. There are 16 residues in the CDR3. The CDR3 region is CSARDPTSGSYNEQYF. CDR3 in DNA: TGCAGTGCTAGAGACCCCACTAGCGGGAGCTACAATGAGCAGTACTTC.

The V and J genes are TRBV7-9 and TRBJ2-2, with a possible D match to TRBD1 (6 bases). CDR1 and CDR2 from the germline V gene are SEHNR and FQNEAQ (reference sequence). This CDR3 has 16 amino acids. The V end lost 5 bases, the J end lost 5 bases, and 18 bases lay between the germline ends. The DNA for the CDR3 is TGTGCCAGCAGCGCACCCCTCGCAGGGGTTACCGGGGAGCTGTTTTTT. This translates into CASSAPLAGVTGELFF.

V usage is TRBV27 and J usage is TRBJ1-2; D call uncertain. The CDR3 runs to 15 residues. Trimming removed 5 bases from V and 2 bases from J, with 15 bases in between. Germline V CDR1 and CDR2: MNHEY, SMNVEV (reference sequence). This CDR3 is CASSRRWQSNYGYTF. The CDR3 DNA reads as TGTGCCAGCAGTCGACGTTGGCAGAGCAACTATGGCTACACCTTC.

CDR3 loop: CASSARDGRFGYTF. The DNA for the CDR3 is TGTGCCAGCAGTGCGAGGGACGGGCGTTTTGGCTACACCTTC. The chain links TRBV28 to TRBJ1-2, with D perhaps TRBD1 (5 bases). The V gene lost 5 bases and the J gene lost 7 bases, with 17 bases spanning the gap. Looked up from germline, CDR1 is MDHEN and CDR2 is SYDVKM. The CDR3 length is 14 residues.

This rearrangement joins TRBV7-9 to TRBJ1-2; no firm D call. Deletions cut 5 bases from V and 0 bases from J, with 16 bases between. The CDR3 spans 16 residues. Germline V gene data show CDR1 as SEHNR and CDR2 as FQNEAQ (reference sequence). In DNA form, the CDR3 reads TGTGCCAGCAGCCCACCCCGGCAGAGGTCTAACTATGGCTACACCTTC. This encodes CASSPPRQRSNYGYTF.

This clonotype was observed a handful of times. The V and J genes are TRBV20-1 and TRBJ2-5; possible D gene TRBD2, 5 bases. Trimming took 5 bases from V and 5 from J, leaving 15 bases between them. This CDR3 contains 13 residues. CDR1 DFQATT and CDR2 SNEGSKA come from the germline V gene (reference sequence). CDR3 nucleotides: TGCAGTGCTGACGGGGTAGATCAGGAGACCCAGTACTTC. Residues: CSADGVDQETQYF.

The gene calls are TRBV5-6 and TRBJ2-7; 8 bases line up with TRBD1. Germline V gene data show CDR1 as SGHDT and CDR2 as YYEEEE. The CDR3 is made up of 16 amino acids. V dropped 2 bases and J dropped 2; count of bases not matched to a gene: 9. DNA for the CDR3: TGTGCCAGCAGCTTTCTGGACAGGGACCAAGCCTACGAGCAGTACTTC. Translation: CASSFLDRDQAYEQYF.

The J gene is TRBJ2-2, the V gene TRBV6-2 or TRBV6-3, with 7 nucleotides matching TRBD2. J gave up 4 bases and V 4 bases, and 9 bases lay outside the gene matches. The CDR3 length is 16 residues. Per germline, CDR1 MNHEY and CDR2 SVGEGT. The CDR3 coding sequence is TGTGCCAGCAGTTCCCCCTTGCGGGGGATCACCGGGGAGCTGTTTTTT. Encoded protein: CASSSPLRGITGELFF.